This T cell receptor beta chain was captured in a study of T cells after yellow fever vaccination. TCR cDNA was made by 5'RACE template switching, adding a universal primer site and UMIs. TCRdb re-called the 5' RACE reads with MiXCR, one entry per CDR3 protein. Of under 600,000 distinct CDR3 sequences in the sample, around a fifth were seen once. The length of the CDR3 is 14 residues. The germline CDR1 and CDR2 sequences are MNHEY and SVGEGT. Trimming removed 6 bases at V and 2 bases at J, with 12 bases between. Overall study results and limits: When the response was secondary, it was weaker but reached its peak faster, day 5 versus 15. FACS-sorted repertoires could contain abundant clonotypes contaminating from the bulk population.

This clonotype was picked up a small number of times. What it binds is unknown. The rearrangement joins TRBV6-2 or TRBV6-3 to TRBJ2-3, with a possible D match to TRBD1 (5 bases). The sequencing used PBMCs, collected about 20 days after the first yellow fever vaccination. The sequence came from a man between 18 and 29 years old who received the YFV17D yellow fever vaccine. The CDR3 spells CASRKGVHTDTQYF. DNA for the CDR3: TGTGCCAGCAGAAAAGGGGTACACACAGATACGCAGTATTTT.